These T cell receptor beta chains were read from a single sample in a study of T cell responses to AZD1222 COVID-19 vaccine. Assay: immunoSEQ multiplex PCR; the TCRdb copy retains only in-frame clones and omits some. Here the sample spans approximately 160,000 clones, 85% to 95% being singletons. The specimen comprised peripheral blood, sampled on day 0 of AZD1222 vaccination. The receptors come from an adult in good health. The CDR3 runs from the conserved cysteine through the conserved F or W. Fields, in order: CDR3 DNA, CDR3 protein, V gene, clone size, J gene, D gene. A D gene is named only where the DNA matches it firmly. Only some rows state a clone size, as once, few, many or a class for expanded clones.

CDR3nt: TGTGCCAGCAGCCAAGAAAGTGATCCCCTTCAGTACTTC
CDR3aa: CASSQESDPLQYF
v_gene: TRBV3-1/TRBV3-2
abundance: .
j_gene: TRBJ2-4
d_gene: .

CDR3nt: TGTGCCAGCAGTTTAACAGGGGTCCAGCCCCAGCATTTT
CDR3aa: CASSLTGVQPQHF
v_gene: TRBV12-3/TRBV12-4
abundance: .
j_gene: TRBJ1-5
d_gene: TRBD1

CDR3nt: TGTGCCAGCTCACCACCAAGGGGGTCGACTGAAGCTTTCTTT
CDR3aa: CASSPPRGSTEAFF
v_gene: TRBV18
abundance: .
j_gene: TRBJ1-1
d_gene: .

CDR3nt: TGTGCCAGCAGTTTACAGGGGATGAGCACCGGGGAGCTGTTTTTT
CDR3aa: CASSLQGMSTGELFF
v_gene: TRBV25-1
abundance: .
j_gene: TRBJ2-2
d_gene: TRBD1

CDR3nt: TGCGCCAGCAGCTTTCTGGGGGCCAACACTGAAGCTTTCTTT
CDR3aa: CASSFLGANTEAFF
v_gene: TRBV5-1
abundance: .
j_gene: TRBJ1-1
d_gene: .

CDR3nt: TGTGCCAGCAGCCCCGAAGGGTCTGGGGCCAACGTCCTGACTTTC
CDR3aa: CASSPEGSGANVLTF
v_gene: TRBV7-2
abundance: .
j_gene: TRBJ2-6
d_gene: .

CDR3nt: TGTGCCAGCAGTGACGGTCTGGGTATAACTGAAGCTTTCTTT
CDR3aa: CASSDGLGITEAFF
v_gene: TRBV25-1
abundance: .
j_gene: TRBJ1-1
d_gene: .

CDR3nt: TGTGCCAGCAGCGGACTCCCGAATCAGCCCCAGCATTTT
CDR3aa: CASSGLPNQPQHF
v_gene: TRBV7-8
abundance: .
j_gene: TRBJ1-5
d_gene: .

CDR3nt: TGTGCCAGCAGCCACCCTGAAGGGGGCAATGAGCAGTTCTTC
CDR3aa: CASSHPEGGNEQFF
v_gene: TRBV4-2
abundance: .
j_gene: TRBJ2-1
d_gene: .

CDR3nt: TGTGCCAGCAGCCAAGATTTCTCCTCACTAGCGGGGGGAAAAGATACGCAGTATTTT
CDR3aa: CASSQDFSSLAGGKDTQYF
v_gene: TRBV4-2
abundance: .
j_gene: TRBJ2-3
d_gene: TRBD2

CDR3nt: TGTGCCAGCAGTGTGGGGGGAGTTGACTATGGCTACACCTTC
CDR3aa: CASSVGGVDYGYTF
v_gene: TRBV28
abundance: .
j_gene: TRBJ1-2
d_gene: .

CDR3nt: TGTGCCAGCAGCTTTCGAGGGATGGGGCGCAATCAGCCCCAGCATTTT
CDR3aa: CASSFRGMGRNQPQHF
v_gene: TRBV13
abundance: .
j_gene: TRBJ1-5
d_gene: .

CDR3nt: TGTGCCAGCAGCCTGTATCTAGCGGGGGGGCTTGCAGATACGCAGTATTTT
CDR3aa: CASSLYLAGGLADTQYF
v_gene: TRBV7-2
abundance: .
j_gene: TRBJ2-3
d_gene: TRBD2

CDR3nt: TGTGCCAGCAGTTTGACAGGCTACAATGAGCAGTTCTTC
CDR3aa: CASSLTGYNEQFF
v_gene: TRBV12-3/TRBV12-4
abundance: .
j_gene: TRBJ2-1
d_gene: .

CDR3nt: TGTGCCAGCAGTTCCACGGTTTCACCCCTCCACTTT
CDR3aa: CASSSTVSPLHF
v_gene: TRBV28
abundance: .
j_gene: TRBJ1-6
d_gene: .

CDR3nt: TGTGCCAGCAGCTTAAGGAGGCAGGGGAGCTATAATTCACCCCTCCACTTT
CDR3aa: CASSLRRQGSYNSPLHF
v_gene: TRBV7-3
abundance: .
j_gene: TRBJ1-6
d_gene: .

CDR3nt: TGTGCCAGCAAGGCTGACAGTAACTATGGCTACACCTTC
CDR3aa: CASKADSNYGYTF
v_gene: TRBV2
abundance: .
j_gene: TRBJ1-2
d_gene: .

CDR3nt: TGTGCCACCAGCAGAGAACCGGGGAACATTCAGTACTTC
CDR3aa: CATSREPGNIQYF
v_gene: TRBV15
abundance: .
j_gene: TRBJ2-4
d_gene: .

CDR3nt: TGTGCCAGCAGCGCATACCGAACAGGGGGAAGAGGGACCTTC
CDR3aa: CASSAYRTGGRGTF
v_gene: TRBV13
abundance: .
j_gene: TRBJ1-2
d_gene: TRBD1

CDR3nt: TGTGCCAGCAGCGCAGGAGACAGGCACACTGAAGCTTTCTTT
CDR3aa: CASSAGDRHTEAFF
v_gene: TRBV11-2
abundance: once
j_gene: TRBJ1-1
d_gene: .

CDR3nt: TGTGCCAGCAGCGTAGGACGGCGTTTGGGGGGATCTGAAGCTTTCTTT
CDR3aa: CASSVGRRLGGSEAFF
v_gene: TRBV9
abundance: .
j_gene: TRBJ1-1
d_gene: .

CDR3nt: TGTGCCAGCAGCTCACCAGGGCGGGGGGGGTATCAGCCCCAGCATTTT
CDR3aa: CASSSPGRGGYQPQHF
v_gene: TRBV7-2
abundance: .
j_gene: TRBJ1-5
d_gene: .

CDR3nt: TGCGCCAGCAGCCCGGGACAGACCGGTCTCGGGGCCAACGTCCTGACTTTC
CDR3aa: CASSPGQTGLGANVLTF
v_gene: TRBV5-1
abundance: .
j_gene: TRBJ2-6
d_gene: TRBD1

CDR3nt: TGTGCCAGCTCACCACCGGCAGGTTATGAGCAGTTCTTC
CDR3aa: CASSPPAGYEQFF
v_gene: TRBV18
abundance: .
j_gene: TRBJ2-1
d_gene: .

CDR3nt: TGTGCCAGCAGCCAAGAACAGCGGGGGAGAGAGACCCAGTACTTC
CDR3aa: CASSQEQRGRETQYF
v_gene: TRBV4-2
abundance: .
j_gene: TRBJ2-5
d_gene: TRBD2

CDR3nt: TGCGCCAGCAGCTTGGATCTCTCTGGAAACACCATATATTTT
CDR3aa: CASSLDLSGNTIYF
v_gene: TRBV5-1
abundance: few
j_gene: TRBJ1-3
d_gene: .

CDR3nt: TGTGCCAGCAGTAACGCAGGGGGGGGAATTGGTACTGAAGCTTTCTTT
CDR3aa: CASSNAGGGIGTEAFF
v_gene: TRBV27
abundance: .
j_gene: TRBJ1-1
d_gene: TRBD1

CDR3nt: TGTGCCAGCAGCCAGGAATTAGGCACTGAAGCTTTCTTT
CDR3aa: CASSQELGTEAFF
v_gene: TRBV3-1/TRBV3-2
abundance: .
j_gene: TRBJ1-1
d_gene: .

CDR3nt: TGCGCCAGCAGCTTGGCTGAGGGCGCGCTGGGCACCGGGGAGCTGTTTTTT
CDR3aa: CASSLAEGALGTGELFF
v_gene: TRBV5-1
abundance: .
j_gene: TRBJ2-2
d_gene: .

CDR3nt: TGCAGCGTTGTTGGGACACCTGACTCCTACAATGAGCAGTTCTTC
CDR3aa: CSVVGTPDSYNEQFF
v_gene: TRBV29-1
abundance: .
j_gene: TRBJ2-1
d_gene: .

CDR3nt: TGCGCCAGCAGCTCTTCCCATTTAACAGGGGAGGTTGTTAATTCACCCCTCCACTTT
CDR3aa: CASSSSHLTGEVVNSPLHF
v_gene: TRBV5-1
abundance: .
j_gene: TRBJ1-6
d_gene: TRBD1

CDR3nt: TGTGCCAGCAGTTTAGGTCAGAGTCGTCCCAGCTACACCTTC
CDR3aa: CASSLGQSRPSYTF
v_gene: TRBV28
abundance: .
j_gene: TRBJ1-2
d_gene: .

CDR3nt: TGTGCCAGCAGTCCAGGGAGGTATGGCTACACCTTC
CDR3aa: CASSPGRYGYTF
v_gene: TRBV12-3/TRBV12-4
abundance: .
j_gene: TRBJ1-2
d_gene: .

CDR3nt: TGTGCCAGCAGCCAGTCCTCGAGCTCCTACAATGAGCAGTTCTTC
CDR3aa: CASSQSSSSYNEQFF
v_gene: TRBV5-4
abundance: .
j_gene: TRBJ2-1
d_gene: .

CDR3nt: TGTGCCAGCGGACAGTCTTTTAACTATGGCTACACCTTC
CDR3aa: CASGQSFNYGYTF
v_gene: TRBV12-3/TRBV12-4
abundance: .
j_gene: TRBJ1-2
d_gene: .

CDR3nt: TGTGCCAGCATTGATCCGGGACGGAGGGTGAATACGCAGTATTTT
CDR3aa: CASIDPGRRVNTQYF
v_gene: TRBV28
abundance: .
j_gene: TRBJ2-3
d_gene: .

CDR3nt: TGTGCCAGCAGCTTCGGGACTAGCGGGGTTAGCACAGATACGCAGTATTTT
CDR3aa: CASSFGTSGVSTDTQYF
v_gene: TRBV11-3
abundance: .
j_gene: TRBJ2-3
d_gene: TRBD2

CDR3nt: TGCGCCAGCAGCCAAGGATGGCAGGTGACTAATGAAAAACTGTTTTTT
CDR3aa: CASSQGWQVTNEKLFF
v_gene: TRBV4-1
abundance: once
j_gene: TRBJ1-4
d_gene: .

CDR3nt: TGTGCCAGAAGCTTGCGGGCGGTGAGGTATAGCAATCAGCCCCAGCATTTT
CDR3aa: CARSLRAVRYSNQPQHF
v_gene: TRBV5-3
abundance: .
j_gene: TRBJ1-5
d_gene: .

CDR3nt: TGTGCCTGGAGTTGGGCTAACTATGGCTACACCTTC
CDR3aa: CAWSWANYGYTF
v_gene: TRBV30
abundance: .
j_gene: TRBJ1-2
d_gene: .

CDR3nt: TGCGCCAGCAGCTTGGTTGGTTCTGAAGCTTTCTTT
CDR3aa: CASSLVGSEAFF
v_gene: TRBV5-1
abundance: once
j_gene: TRBJ1-1
d_gene: .

CDR3nt: TGTGCCAGCAGACTGACAGTCGGAGCAACTAATGAAAAACTGTTTTTT
CDR3aa: CASRLTVGATNEKLFF
v_gene: TRBV6-6
abundance: .
j_gene: TRBJ1-4
d_gene: .

CDR3nt: TGTGCCAGCTCACCTGGCCCCCATTCACCCCTCCACTTT
CDR3aa: CASSPGPHSPLHF
v_gene: TRBV18
abundance: .
j_gene: TRBJ1-6
d_gene: .

CDR3nt: TGTGCCAGCAGCCAACGCGCCGGGACAGGGAAGGATGTGGATGAAAAACTGTTTTTT
CDR3aa: CASSQRAGTGKDVDEKLFF
v_gene: TRBV4-2
abundance: .
j_gene: TRBJ1-4
d_gene: TRBD1

CDR3nt: TGTGCCACCAGTGGGGGCTGGGGAGAGACCCAGTACTTC
CDR3aa: CATSGGWGETQYF
v_gene: TRBV24-1
abundance: .
j_gene: TRBJ2-5
d_gene: .

CDR3nt: TGCGCCAGCAGCCAAGAGACAATTAGACAGGGAAGGAACATTCAGTACTTC
CDR3aa: CASSQETIRQGRNIQYF
v_gene: TRBV4-1
abundance: .
j_gene: TRBJ2-4
d_gene: TRBD1

CDR3nt: TGTGCCAGCAGCAACTTGGGCGGCACAGATACGCAGTATTTT
CDR3aa: CASSNLGGTDTQYF
v_gene: TRBV21-1
abundance: .
j_gene: TRBJ2-3
d_gene: .

CDR3nt: TGTGCCAGCAGCCAAGTCATGCTCACTGAAGCTTTCTTT
CDR3aa: CASSQVMLTEAFF
v_gene: TRBV3-1/TRBV3-2
abundance: once
j_gene: TRBJ1-1
d_gene: .

CDR3nt: TGTGCCAGCAGCGTGTCAGCGGGCCTGGGGTACGAGCAGTACTTC
CDR3aa: CASSVSAGLGYEQYF
v_gene: TRBV9
abundance: .
j_gene: TRBJ2-7
d_gene: .

CDR3nt: TGTGCCACCAGTGAGGGACAGAACTACTATGGCTACACCTTC
CDR3aa: CATSEGQNYYGYTF
v_gene: TRBV24-1
abundance: once
j_gene: TRBJ1-2
d_gene: TRBD1

CDR3nt: TGTGCCAGCAGCTTACGACAGGGGGCCCTAAACACTGAAGCTTTCTTT
CDR3aa: CASSLRQGALNTEAFF
v_gene: TRBV7-2
abundance: once
j_gene: TRBJ1-1
d_gene: TRBD1

CDR3nt: TGTGCCAGTAGTATTGTTCGAGCGGGGGGCTACGAGCAGTACTTC
CDR3aa: CASSIVRAGGYEQYF
v_gene: TRBV19
abundance: .
j_gene: TRBJ2-7
d_gene: TRBD2

CDR3nt: TGTGCCAGCAGCACCCTCGCGGGGCCCGCAGGGAACACTGAAGCTTTCTTT
CDR3aa: CASSTLAGPAGNTEAFF
v_gene: TRBV21-1
abundance: .
j_gene: TRBJ1-1
d_gene: .

CDR3nt: TGTGCCAGCAGCTTAGAACTGGAAGATACGCAGTATTTT
CDR3aa: CASSLELEDTQYF
v_gene: TRBV7-2
abundance: .
j_gene: TRBJ2-3
d_gene: .

CDR3nt: TGCGCCAGCAGCCGCTTGACAGGGTACCGGCAGCCCCAGCATTTT
CDR3aa: CASSRLTGYRQPQHF
v_gene: TRBV4-1
abundance: few
j_gene: TRBJ1-5
d_gene: TRBD1